This TCR beta chain was sequenced in a study of T-cell memory formation after mild COVID-19. TCRdb re-analysed the 5' RACE reads in MiXCR, keeping a single row per CDR3 protein. The sample consists of 300,000 to 400,000 distinct CDR3 sequences, 10% to 15% of them appearing once. Sequencing was done on a sample of PBMCs or a T cell subset sorted from them (not recorded which). This TCR was recovered from a man aged 18 to 30 who had mild COVID-19 (a few samples of this study predate the infection). Cell type and time point are not known.

The CDR3 region has the DNA TGTGCCAGCAGCCCGGGGGGGATTTATAGCAATCAGCCCCAGCATTTT. Residues: CASSPGGIYSNQPQHF. This chain joins TRBV3-1 and TRBJ1-5; TRBD1 is a possible D gene (5 bases). CDR3 length equals 16 residues. The germline V gene has CDR1 LGHDT and CDR2 YNNKEL (reference sequence). With 4 bases removed from V and 0 bases from J, the gap between germline ends came to 13 bases.